A single sample is the source of the 15 T cell receptor beta chains below, sequenced in a study of T cells after yellow fever vaccination. TCRdb reprocessed the 5' RACE reads with MiXCR, giving one entry per CDR3 protein. The sample has under 700,000 distinct CDR3 sequences, about a sixth seen once; the top ten hold around 15%. The input for sequencing was PBMCs, taken 5 days after the first yellow fever vaccination. The receptors stem from a young man who received the YFV17D yellow fever vaccine.

The chain recombines TRBV5-4 with TRBJ2-2; D is possibly TRBD1 (6 bases). The CDR3 has 17 amino acids. V lost 4 bases to trimming and J lost 6 bases, with 22 bases between them. Germline-derived CDR1 and CDR2 are SGHNT and YYREEE (reference sequence). CDR3 protein: CASSGTTGKSRAGELFF. CDR3 DNA: TGTGCCAGCAGCGGAACCACAGGGAAATCGAGGGCCGGGGAGCTGTTTTTT.

V gene TRBV5-1 combines with J gene TRBJ1-1, with 8 positions matching TRBD1. Germline-derived CDR1 and CDR2 are SGHRS and YFSETQ. The CDR3 is made up of 17 amino acids. Germline trimming cut 0 bases from V and 1 base from J; bases unmatched to any gene: 8. The CDR3 region has the DNA TGCGCCAGCAGCTTGGCCCTATTAGGACAGGGGAACACTGAAGCTTTCTTT. As protein: CASSLALLGQGNTEAFF.

Ten or more counts support this clonotype. The J gene is TRBJ2-2, the V gene TRBV9, with D possibly being TRBD2 (6 bases). This CDR3 comprises 17 residues. Germline CDR1 SGDLS, CDR2 YYNGEE. Deletions cut 2 bases from V and 4 bases from J, with 18 bases between. In DNA form, the CDR3 reads TGTGCCAGCAGCGTTACCGGGACTCCGGCCCTCACCGGGGAGCTGTTTTTT. It is translated as CASSVTGTPALTGELFF. Using reference TRBV9 and TRBJ2-2 for the parts outside the CDR3, the full variable domain is DSGVTQTPKHLITATGQRVTLRCSPRSGDLSVYWYQQSLDQGLQFLIQYYNGEERAKGNILERFSAQQFPDLHSELNLSSLELGDSALYFCASSVTGTPALTGELFFGEGSRLTVL.

This rearrangement joins TRBV20-1 to TRBJ1-6; TRBD1 agrees at 7 bases. This CDR3 region has 15 residues. With V trimmed by 3 bases and J by 10 bases, 12 bases remained unmatched. Germline V gene lookup returns CDR1 DFQATT and CDR2 SNEGSKA (reference sequence). The CDR3: CSASRNRGMVSPLHF. Here the CDR3 DNA reads TGCAGTGCTAGTCGAAACAGGGGAATGGTCTCACCCCTCCACTTT.

This rearrangement joins TRBV7-9 to TRBJ2-7, with D tentatively TRBD2 (6 bases). The CDR3 extends over 16 amino acids. Between the trimmed V and J ends, which lost 7 bases and 6 bases, there was a span of 25 bases. Looked up from germline, CDR1 is SEHNR and CDR2 is FQNEAQ (reference sequence). CDR3 coding DNA: TGTGCCAGCATCAACTGGAGCGGGTCCGGAAGTGTCGAGCAGTACTTC. It translates to CASINWSGSGSVEQYF.

This clonotype was seen at least ten times. The J gene is TRBJ2-7, the V gene TRBV10-2, with 8 nucleotides matching TRBD2. The germline V gene encodes CDR1 WSHSY and CDR2 SAAADI. J gave up 3 bases and V 7 bases, and 5 bases lay outside the gene matches. The CDR3 length is 13 residues. The CDR3 is CASTGGASYEQYF. The CDR3 region has the DNA TGCGCCAGCACCGGGGGGGCCAGCTACGAGCAGTACTTC.

In its sample, this clonotype was seen a few times. V is TRBV20-1 and J is TRBJ2-3, with D unclear. The germline gives CDR1 DFQATT, CDR2 SNEGSKA (reference sequence). Trimming took off 7 bases at V and 3 bases at J, with 17 bases between the two ends. This CDR3 contains 14 residues. In DNA form, the CDR3 reads TGCAGTGTAACCCCGGGCCTAAGGACAGATACGCAGTATTTT. Amino acid sequence: CSVTPGLRTDTQYF.

This chain uses TRBV7-9 with TRBJ1-3; D is unresolved. The CDR3 is 16 amino acids. V was pared by 4 bases and J by 4 bases, with 17 bases between. Germline CDR1 reads SEHNR; CDR2 reads FQNEAQ (reference sequence). The CDR3 loop is CASSSHSAPWGNTIYF. DNA for the CDR3: TGTGCCAGCAGCTCACACAGTGCACCCTGGGGAAACACCATATATTTT. The full variable domain, its missing parts supplied by reference TRBV7-9 and TRBJ1-3, is DTGVSQNPRHKITKRGQNVTFRCDPISEHNRLYWYRQTLGQGPEFLTYFQNEAQLEKSRLLSDRFSAERPKGSFSTLEIQRTEQGDSAMYLCASSSHSAPWGNTIYFGEGSWLTVV.

This clonotype showed up just a few times. This chain connects TRBV12-3 or TRBV12-4 to TRBJ2-5; D may match TRBD1 or TRBD2 (5 bases each). The V end was cut by 6 bases, the J end by 0 bases, with 11 bases between. This CDR3 is built from 14 residues. Here the CDR3 reads CASSRDRYQETQYF. CDR3 nucleotide sequence: TGTGCCAGCAGCCGGGACCGGTACCAAGAGACCCAGTACTTC.

A few counts support this clonotype. The chain combines TRBV4-3 with TRBJ1-3; no clear D gene. Germline CDR1 reads LGHNA; CDR2 reads YSLEER. The length of the CDR3 is 16 residues. V was cut by 4 bases and J by 0 bases, with 13 bases left in between. CDR3 loop: CASSPAQSVSGNTIYF. The CDR3 DNA reads TGCGCCAGCAGCCCCGCCCAGAGTGTCTCTGGAAACACCATATATTTT.

The chain recombines TRBV7-9 with TRBJ2-4, with D possibly called TRBD1 or TRBD2 (5 bases each). V was shortened by 1 base and J by 1 base, with 11 bases between the two germline ends. CDR3 length equals 16 residues. Germline CDR1 and CDR2: SEHNR and FQNEAQ (reference sequence). The CDR3 loop reads CASSLGGRGAKNIQYF. In DNA form, the CDR3 reads TGTGCCAGCAGCTTAGGGGGGAGAGGGGCCAAAAACATTCAGTACTTC.

The chain joins TRBV18 to TRBJ1-1; 8 nucleotides line up with TRBD1. The CDR3 consists of 15 residues. Germline lookup yields CDR1 KGHSH and CDR2 LQKENI. After removal of 4 bases from V and 3 bases from J, the junction contained 7 bases not matched to a gene. CDR3 residues: CASSQGQVADTEAFF. The CDR3 bases are TGTGCCAGCTCACAGGGACAGGTAGCAGACACTGAAGCTTTCTTT. The full variable domain, in which reference TRBV18 and TRBJ1-1 provide the parts outside the CDR3, is NAGVMQNPRHLVRRRGQEARLRCSPMKGHSHVYWYRQLPEEGLKFMVYLQKENIIDESGMPKERFSAEFPKEGPSILRIQQVVRGDSAAYFCASSQGQVADTEAFFGQGTRLTVV.

The chain recombines TRBV9 with TRBJ2-3; 10 bases are a match to TRBD1. Per germline, CDR1 SGDLS and CDR2 YYNGEE. This CDR3 comprises 18 residues. Trimming cost V 4 bases and J 0 bases; bases outside gene matches: 11. In DNA form, the CDR3 reads TGTGCCAGCAGCCTTAGACAGGGGGCCGTCGTAAGCACAGATACGCAGTATTTT. Its translation is CASSLRQGAVVSTDTQYF.

The V call is TRBV15, the J call TRBJ1-4, with D maybe TRBD1 (5 bases). The CDR3 contains 17 residues. Germline V gene sequence: CDR1 LNHNV, CDR2 YYDKDF (reference sequence). The V and J ends lost 5 bases and 7 bases respectively, with 23 bases between them. The CDR3, as DNA: TGTGCCACCAGCCGGAGTCTCACAGGCCAGAGGGGTGAAAAACTGTTTTTT. Amino acids: CATSRSLTGQRGEKLFF.

This chain joins TRBV27 and TRBJ1-5, with D unclear. The V gene lost 3 bases and the J gene lost 6 bases, with 12 bases spanning the gap. Germline V CDR1 and CDR2: MNHEY, SMNVEV (reference sequence). The CDR3 consists of 14 residues. In nucleotides, the CDR3 is TGTGCCAGCAGTTTCGGTTCATCTCGTCAGCCCCAGCATTTT. Translating it yields CASSFGSSRQPQHF.